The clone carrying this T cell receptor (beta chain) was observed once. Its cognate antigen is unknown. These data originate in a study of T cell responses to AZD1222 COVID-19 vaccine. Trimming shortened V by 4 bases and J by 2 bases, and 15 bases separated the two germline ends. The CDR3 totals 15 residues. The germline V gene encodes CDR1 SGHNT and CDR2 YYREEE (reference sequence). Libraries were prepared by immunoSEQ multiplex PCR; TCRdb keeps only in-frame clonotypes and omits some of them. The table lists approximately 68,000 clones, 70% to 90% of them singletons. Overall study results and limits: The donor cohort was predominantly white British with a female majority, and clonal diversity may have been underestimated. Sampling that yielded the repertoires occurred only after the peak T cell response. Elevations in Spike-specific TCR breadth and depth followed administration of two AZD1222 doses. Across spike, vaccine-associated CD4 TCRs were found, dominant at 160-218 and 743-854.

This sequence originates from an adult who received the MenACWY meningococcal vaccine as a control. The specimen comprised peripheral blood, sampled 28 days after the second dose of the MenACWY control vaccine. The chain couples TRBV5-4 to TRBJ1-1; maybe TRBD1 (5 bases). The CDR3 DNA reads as TGTGCCAGCAGCAAAACCCATGACAGAAACACTGAAGCTTTCTTT. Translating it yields CASSKTHDRNTEAFF.